This TCR beta chain came from a study of OX40 agonist ivuxolimab in advanced cancers. Study context: Patients got intravenous ivuxolimab at 0.01 to 10 mg/kg every 2 weeks. Patients were 65% to 85% male with ages roughly 20 to 85, mean 60.

Sequenced by immunoSEQ multiplex PCR; TCRdb stores in-frame clones only, minus some. The data hold some 100,000 clones, with approximately 90% observed a single time. CDR1 MDHEN and CDR2 SYDVKM come from the germline V gene. CDR3 size: 15 residues. V shed 3 bases and J shed 4 bases, with 15 bases lying between them. The chain has TRBV28 and TRBJ2-5; D is uncertain. The sample was CD4+ or CD8+ T cells sorted from blood, taken in a trial of the OX40 agonist ivuxolimab. The sequence was collected from an adult with an advanced solid tumor such as melanoma, head and neck, liver or kidney cancer. Written as DNA, the CDR3 is TGTGCCAGCAGTTTGGCTGGCGGATTAGCAGAGACCCAGTACTTC. Its translation: CASSLAGGLAETQYF. The full variable domain, with the rest looked up from reference TRBV28 and TRBJ2-5, is DVKVTQSSRYLVKRTGEKVFLECVQDMDHENMFWYRQDPGLGLRLIYFSYDVKMKEKGDIPEGYSVSREKKERFSLILESASTNQTSMYLCASSLAGGLAETQYFGPGTRLLVL.